What follows describes a single T cell receptor beta chain. Random hexamers were used to reverse transcribe an amount of about 0.45 to 1 ug RNA. The TCR beta CDR3 was amplified by immunoSEQ multiplex PCR across 54 Vbeta, 13 Jbeta. A single record per CDR3 protein comes from TCRdb applying MiXCR to the immunoSEQ multiplex PCR reads. The sample consists of roughly 200,000 distinct CDR3 sequences, 85% to 95% of them appearing once. V lost 6 bases and J lost 6; bases outside the gene matches: 12. CDR3 length: 17 residues. Per germline, CDR1 MGHDK and CDR2 SYGVNS. The data belong to a study of CD8 T cells in Susac syndrome.

The receptor comes from a human donor with Susac syndrome. Sequencing was performed on CD4+ T cells from PBMCs. The chain is built from TRBV25-1 and TRBJ2-7, with 15 bases fitting TRBD2. The chain's CDR3 is CASRGLAGGNWRFEQYF. Written as DNA, the CDR3 is TGTGCCAGCAGGGGACTAGCGGGAGGTAATTGGAGGTTCGAGCAGTACTTC.